This TCR beta chain was observed in a study of blood T cell repertoires in COVID-19. Whole-study context: T cells, B-cell-depleted T cells, or PBMCs supplied cDNA or gDNA.

Profiling relied on immunoSEQ multiplex PCR, and the TCRdb table lists in-frame clones only, not all of them. This sample has 14,000 to 15,000 clones, with approximately 92% found just once. CDR3 length: 16 residues. Losses at the gene ends were 1 base for V and 2 bases for J; bases not matched to a gene: 7. CDR1 and CDR2 from the germline V gene are GTSNPN and SVGIG (reference sequence). The J gene is TRBJ2-1, the V gene TRBV30, with TRBD2 matching over 8 bases. The origin of this receptor is a human donor with active COVID-19. The donor label of this sample is uncertain. The specimen sequenced was peripheral blood. The CDR3 protein is CAWSGGSGITYNEQFF. CDR3 DNA sequence: TGTGCCTGGAGTGGTGGTAGCGGGATAACCTACAATGAGCAGTTCTTC.